This note documents a single T cell receptor (beta chain) sequence. What it binds is not known. Template material for amplifying TCR beta CDR3 regions consisted of RNA transcripts. The HTBI primer set served for first-round RT-PCR of the TCR CDR3. TCRdb itself ran the multiplex PCR reads through MiXCR, one entry per CDR3 protein. This sample carries a few hundred thousand distinct CDR3 sequences, around 15% of them seen once, and the ten largest clones take about 21%. On the basis of clinical symptoms, serum thyroxine and TRAb, thyroid ultrasound and orbital computed tomography, diagnoses were made. The PBMCs studied were ones that came from 8 to 10 ml fresh peripheral blood. These data originate in a study of T cells in Graves' hyperthyroidism and ophthalmopathy. Overall study findings and caveats: Ophthalmopathy stood apart from stable hyperthyroidism in a 13 V-J model. Also found in blood were most expanded thyroid clonotypes above 0.001.

The receptor was derived from a woman between 55 and 75 years old with Graves' ophthalmopathy. Sample: blood.

The CDR3 protein is CASSRTGGSTDTQYF. DNA for the CDR3: TGTGCCAGCAGCCGAACAGGAGGTAGCACAGATACGCAGTATTTT. The chain joins TRBV3-1 to TRBJ2-3, with D perhaps TRBD1 or TRBD2 (5 bases each). Trimming removed 4 bases from V and 0 bases from J, with 11 bases in between. Germline V gene data show CDR1 as LGHDT and CDR2 as YNNKEL (reference sequence). CDR3 length: 15 amino acids.